One sample yielded the 11 T cell receptor beta chains listed below, sequenced in a study of CD8+ T cells in alopecia areata. Reverse transcription of extracted RNA yielded cDNA, which provided the sequencing template. Libraries were prepared by immunoSEQ multiplex PCR; TCRdb keeps only in-frame clonotypes and omits some of them. The data hold some 190,000 clones, with around 49% observed a single time. Stated treatment: oral pan-JAK inhibitor, 5-10 mg twice daily. The sequencing here drew on CD8+ T cells sorted from blood, taken between weeks 51 and 54, from a patient treated with tofacitinib. Receptor source: a human donor with alopecia areata.

V usage is TRBV4-2 and J usage is TRBJ2-7; weak D call: TRBD2 (6 bases). The CDR3 is 15 residues long. Germline lookup yields CDR1 LGHNA and CDR2 YNFKEQ. V was trimmed by 1 base and J by 3 bases, leaving 13 bases between them. This CDR3 reads CASSQGRGNIYEQYF. CDR3 nucleotides: TGTGCCAGCAGCCAAGGCCGCGGGAACATCTACGAGCAGTACTTC.

The genes are TRBV7-8 and TRBJ1-5; D is uncertain. In germline, CDR1 is SGHVS, CDR2 FQNEAQ. CDR3 length equals 15 residues. V shed 5 bases and J shed 5 bases, with 16 bases lying between them. For the CDR3, the DNA is TGTGCCAGCAGCCCTTGGGAGGAAGGAGATCAGCCCCAGCATTTT. Translation: CASSPWEEGDQPQHF.

This clone was detected a few times. V and J are TRBV4-2 and TRBJ2-7, with 7 bases fitting TRBD2. The CDR3 is made up of 17 amino acids. J was trimmed by 1 base and V by 4 bases; bases with no gene match: 13. The germline gives CDR1 LGHNA, CDR2 YNFKEQ. The CDR3 DNA reads TGTGCCAGCAGCCCCCGAGGGGAGGGAAAAGATTCCTACGAGCAGTACTTC. As protein: CASSPRGEGKDSYEQYF.

V usage is TRBV6-1 and J usage is TRBJ2-7; possibly TRBD2 for D (5 bases). CDR1 and CDR2 from the germline V gene are MNHNS and SASEGT. Trimming cost V 8 bases and J 0 bases, with 14 bases left between them. The CDR3 is made up of 14 amino acids. CDR3 sequence (DNA): TGTGCCAGCCAATTCATAGGGAGCTCCTACGAGCAGTACTTC. This codes for CASQFIGSSYEQYF.

The chain combines TRBV6-5 with TRBJ1-1; D gene ambiguous. The CDR3 is made up of 12 amino acids. Looked up from germline, CDR1 is MNHEY and CDR2 is SVGAGI. V lost 4 bases to trimming and J lost 3 bases, with 6 bases between them. The CDR3 here is CASSSQDTEAFF. In DNA form, the CDR3 reads TGTGCCAGCAGTTCTCAGGACACTGAAGCTTTCTTT.

This chain uses TRBV7-9 with TRBJ1-6; D unresolved. The CDR3 loop spans 14 amino acids. The germline V and J ends were trimmed by 1 base and 9 bases, with 10 bases remaining between them. Germline V gene data show CDR1 as SEHNR and CDR2 as FQNEAQ (reference sequence). CDR3 in amino acids: CASSLGPTVSPLHF. The DNA for the CDR3 is TGTGCCAGCAGCTTAGGGCCCACAGTTTCACCCCTCCACTTT.

This chain uses TRBV6-6 with TRBJ2-1; D gene uncertain. Trimming cost V 0 bases and J 3 bases, with 3 bases left between them. The CDR3 runs 13 residues. Germline CDR1 MNHNY, CDR2 SVGAGI (reference sequence). The CDR3 nucleotides are TGTGCCAGCAGTTACTCGTTCTACAATGAGCAGTTCTTC. Translating gives CASSYSFYNEQFF.

Only a few counts were recorded for this clone. The rearrangement links TRBV19 to TRBJ1-1, with D unresolved. Germline V CDR1 and CDR2: LNHDA, SQIVND (reference sequence). V was cut by 7 bases and J by 1 base, with 13 bases left in between. This CDR3 region has 14 residues. The CDR3 sequence is CASKGGLENTEAFF. The DNA of the CDR3 is TGTGCCAGTAAGGGAGGGTTGGAGAACACTGAAGCTTTCTTT.

V is TRBV6-5 and J is TRBJ1-1; D gene unclear. Germline loops: CDR1 MNHEY, CDR2 SVGAGI. CDR3 size: 11 residues. V lost 2 bases, J lost 6 bases, and 4 bases lay in between. The CDR3 DNA reads as TGTGCCAGCAGTTACGGGGCTGAAGCTTTCTTT. Protein product: CASSYGAEAFF.

This CDR3 is CASSQYYPGQGRQYF. The CDR3 coding sequence is TGCGCCAGCAGCCAGTACTACCCGGGACAGGGGAGGCAGTACTTC. V is TRBV4-1 and J is TRBJ2-7, with 10 positions matching TRBD1. V dropped 3 bases and J dropped 9; count of bases not matched to a gene: 11. CDR1 and CDR2 (germline): MGHRA, YSYEKL. The CDR3 length is 15 residues.

This clone turned up a few times. V usage is TRBV4-1 and J usage is TRBJ1-5, with D possibly TRBD1 on 5 matching bases. Trimming took 3 bases from V and 4 from J, leaving 16 bases between them. CDR1 and CDR2 from the germline V gene are MGHRA and YSYEKL. The length of the CDR3 is 16 residues. The CDR3 DNA follows: TGCGCCAGCAGCCATGAGATGTCGGCAGGGAATCAGCCCCAGCATTTT. This gives the protein CASSHEMSAGNQPQHF.